The 14 T cell receptor beta chains listed next were all sequenced from one sample in a study of T cell responses to AZD1222 COVID-19 vaccine. Method: immunoSEQ multiplex PCR; TCRdb's copy keeps in-frame clones and lacks some. Of around 130,000 clones detected, approximately 88% appear once; the ten largest clones hold approximately 19%. The sequenced sample was peripheral blood, obtained on day 0 of MenACWY control vaccination. All receptors come from an adult in good health.

This chain uses TRBV28 with TRBJ2-2; D is uncertain. CDR1 and CDR2 (germline): MDHEN, SYDVKM. Trimming pared 5 bases from V and 7 bases from J, leaving 20 bases between. There are 16 residues in the CDR3. CDR3 DNA sequence: TGTGCCAGCAGTCCCCCCGGCTCTATGGGTGGCGGGGAGCTGTTTTTT. Translation: CASSPPGSMGGGELFF.

The sample holds one count of this clone. J is TRBJ2-1 and V is TRBV30; 10 bases are shared with TRBD2. The V gene end was trimmed by 4 bases and the J gene end by 3 bases; junction bases not matched to a gene: 3. Germline-derived CDR1 and CDR2 are GTSNPN and SVGIG (reference sequence). The CDR3 spans 14 residues. Here the CDR3 reads CAWTSSGSYNEQFF. Here the CDR3 DNA reads TGTGCCTGGACTTCTAGCGGGAGCTACAATGAGCAGTTCTTC.

The rearrangement uses TRBV12-5 and TRBJ2-3; D not resolved. Trimming took 5 bases from V and 4 from J, leaving 7 bases between them. The CDR3 is made up of 12 amino acids. Germline V CDR1 and CDR2: LGHNT, FRNRAP. The CDR3 loop is CASGPSSDTQYF. The CDR3 coding sequence is TGTGCTAGTGGTCCATCTTCAGATACGCAGTATTTT.

The chain joins TRBV5-6 to TRBJ1-2, with unresolved D. The CDR3 has 16 residues. The V gene's germline CDR1 is SGHDT and CDR2 YYEEEE. V lost 1 base to trimming and J lost 8 bases, with 21 bases between them. The CDR3 DNA reads TGTGCCAGCAGCTTGCCGACGAAGAGTCCCGTTCGGGGCTACACCTTC. It codes for CASSLPTKSPVRGYTF.

V gene TRBV19 combines with J gene TRBJ1-1; D unresolved. The CDR3 runs to 11 residues. Germline V lookup: CDR1 LNHDA, CDR2 SQIVND (reference sequence). V dropped 10 bases and J dropped 2 bases, with 8 bases sitting between them. This chain's CDR3 is CATFENTEAFF. CDR3 in DNA: TGTGCCACTTTCGAAAACACTGAAGCTTTCTTT.

J is TRBJ2-5 and V is TRBV28, with D maybe TRBD1 (6 bases). Germline loops: CDR1 MDHEN, CDR2 SYDVKM. This CDR3 has 16 amino acids. Between the trimmed V and J ends, which lost 6 bases and 3 bases, there was a span of 20 bases. In DNA form, the CDR3 reads TGTGCCAGCAGCCAAACAAGCGGTAGGGGGAAAGAGACCCAGTACTTC. Translated, it gives CASSQTSGRGKETQYF. Full variable domain (remainder filled in from reference TRBV28 and TRBJ2-5): DVKVTQSSRYLVKRTGEKVFLECVQDMDHENMFWYRQDPGLGLRLIYFSYDVKMKEKGDIPEGYSVSREKKERFSLILESASTNQTSMYLCASSQTSGRGKETQYFGPGTRLLVL.

This clone showed up just a few times. This chain joins TRBV4-2 and TRBJ1-1; D remains ambiguous. The germline CDR1 and CDR2 sequences are LGHNA and YNFKEQ. The CDR3 is made up of 14 amino acids. V was trimmed by 1 base and J by 1 base, leaving 7 bases between them. CDR3 coding DNA: TGTGCCAGCAGCCAAGTGCTAGGGAACACTGAAGCTTTCTTT. Its protein product is CASSQVLGNTEAFF.

This chain joins TRBV19 and TRBJ2-7; the D is unclear. The germline CDR1 and CDR2 sequences are LNHDA and SQIVND (reference sequence). The V end was cut by 5 bases, the J end by 2 bases, with 10 bases between. The CDR3 loop spans 13 amino acids. DNA of the CDR3: TGTGCCAGTAGTCCACCGGAGACCTACGAGCAGTACTTC. This codes for CASSPPETYEQYF.

The chain recombines TRBV6-5 with TRBJ2-7, with 7 bases aligning to TRBD1. Looked up from germline, CDR1 is MNHEY and CDR2 is SVGAGI. The CDR3 extends over 14 amino acids. V gave up 8 bases and J gave up 5 bases; unmatched junction bases: 12. The CDR3 is CASFVHGTEHEQYF. The CDR3, as DNA: TGTGCCAGCTTTGTTCACGGGACAGAACACGAGCAGTACTTC.

The chain links TRBV28 to TRBJ2-7; no clear D gene. The germline CDR1 and CDR2 sequences are MDHEN and SYDVKM. The CDR3 length is 13 residues. Between the trimmed V and J ends, which lost 6 bases and 1 base, there was a span of 10 bases. Here the CDR3 reads CASRGIDSYEQYF. The DNA of the CDR3 is TGTGCCAGCAGGGGGATTGATTCCTACGAGCAGTACTTC.

The gene calls are TRBV28 and TRBJ2-1; possibly TRBD2 for D (6 bases). The germline gives CDR1 MDHEN, CDR2 SYDVKM. Trimming left V 10 bases short and J 4 bases short, with 11 bases between. The CDR3 is made up of 12 amino acids. CDR3 region: CATQRAYNEQFF. The CDR3 DNA reads as TGTGCCACTCAGCGGGCTTACAATGAGCAGTTCTTC.

The chain carries TRBV6-2 or TRBV6-3 and TRBJ1-6; D may be TRBD1 (6 bases). Trimming left V 4 bases short and J 9 bases short, with 7 bases between. Germline V gene lookup returns CDR1 MNHEY and CDR2 SVGEGT. This CDR3 has 12 amino acids. The CDR3 reads CASSLDSSPLHF. Here the CDR3 DNA reads TGTGCCAGCAGTTTGGACAGTTCACCCCTCCACTTT.

The chain combines TRBV2 with TRBJ1-5; unclear D gene. This CDR3 comprises 13 residues. Germline V gene lookup returns CDR1 SNHLY and CDR2 FYNNEI. The ends were cut back, 3 bases at V and 9 bases at J, with 12 bases in the middle. CDR3 DNA: TGTGCCAGCAGTGATGGGCAGATCCTGCCCCAGCATTTT. Translating it yields CASSDGQILPQHF.

The V gene is TRBV11-1, the J gene TRBJ2-1; the D is unclear. The V end lost 3 bases, the J end lost 4 bases, and 4 bases lay between the germline ends. Germline loops: CDR1 SGHAT, CDR2 FQDESV (reference sequence). The CDR3 is 12 residues long. CDR3: CASSFSYNEQFF. DNA for the CDR3: TGTGCCAGCAGCTTCTCTTACAATGAGCAGTTCTTC.